These T cell receptor beta chains were read from a single sample in a study of a mutant IDH1 vaccine in newly diagnosed glioma. Antigens of these TCRs are unknown. The method was immunoSEQ multiplex PCR; TCRdb's version includes in-frame clones alone and lacks a portion of them. This sample yields about 54,000 clones, of which 84% are seen a single time; around 3.9% belongs to the top ten. This sample comprised PBMCs, obtained from a glioma patient whose treatment included an IDH1 peptide vaccine. The receptors were sampled from a woman aged 18-29 years with glioma. CDR3s include the opening cysteine and the closing phenylalanine or tryptophan. Fields, in order: J gene, clone size, V gene, CDR3 protein. A clone size is listed for some rows: how often the clone was seen (once, few, many), or a class if it is expanded.

j_call: TRBJ2-7; clone_size: .; v_call: TRBV27; cdr3_aa: CASRGDSFSYEQYF
j_call: TRBJ2-5; clone_size: .; v_call: TRBV12-5; cdr3_aa: CASGSETQYF
j_call: TRBJ1-5; clone_size: once; v_call: TRBV19; cdr3_aa: CASRTRQGNQPQHF
j_call: TRBJ1-5; clone_size: few; v_call: TRBV6-1; cdr3_aa: CATETGVFQPQHF
j_call: TRBJ1-5; clone_size: .; v_call: TRBV19; cdr3_aa: CASSSGPSGQPQHF
j_call: TRBJ2-2; clone_size: .; v_call: TRBV14; cdr3_aa: CASRSSGRLTEELFF
j_call: TRBJ2-2; clone_size: once; v_call: TRBV5-4; cdr3_aa: CASSPNRDRGRELFF
j_call: TRBJ2-7; clone_size: .; v_call: TRBV27; cdr3_aa: CASSPRAGAGGYEQYF
j_call: TRBJ1-5; clone_size: .; v_call: TRBV27; cdr3_aa: CASSSTKSTGNQPQHF
j_call: TRBJ1-1; clone_size: .; v_call: TRBV30; cdr3_aa: CAWEGGRTEAFF
j_call: TRBJ1-5; clone_size: .; v_call: TRBV7-9; cdr3_aa: CASSAPWTGTNQPQHF
j_call: TRBJ1-2; clone_size: .; v_call: TRBV29-1; cdr3_aa: CSVQDRSLGYTF
j_call: TRBJ1-3; clone_size: .; v_call: TRBV9; cdr3_aa: CASSGRYSGNTIYF
j_call: TRBJ1-2; clone_size: .; v_call: TRBV7-6; cdr3_aa: CASSSRTGGYYGYTF
j_call: TRBJ1-3; clone_size: .; v_call: TRBV19; cdr3_aa: CASSIIGVGTSSGNTIYF
j_call: TRBJ2-3; clone_size: .; v_call: TRBV27; cdr3_aa: CASSLRLAGSTDTQYF
j_call: TRBJ1-5; clone_size: .; v_call: TRBV19; cdr3_aa: CASSSGTGGGGGNQPQHF
j_call: TRBJ1-2; clone_size: once; v_call: TRBV9; cdr3_aa: CASSVAGRPSDGYTF
j_call: TRBJ2-7; clone_size: .; v_call: TRBV7-6; cdr3_aa: CASSLEGGGAYEQYF
j_call: TRBJ1-2; clone_size: .; v_call: TRBV7-2; cdr3_aa: CASSLEGFGTGDYGYTF
j_call: TRBJ1-6; clone_size: .; v_call: TRBV7-6; cdr3_aa: CASSPSGTGLSSPLHF
j_call: TRBJ2-1; clone_size: .; v_call: TRBV7-9; cdr3_aa: CASTRGLAGGQNEQFF
j_call: TRBJ2-2; clone_size: .; v_call: TRBV30; cdr3_aa: CAWSVRGPGELFF
j_call: TRBJ1-1; clone_size: .; v_call: TRBV19; cdr3_aa: CASSIDTGNTEAFF
j_call: TRBJ1-1; clone_size: .; v_call: TRBV2; cdr3_aa: CASRETGPNTEAFF
j_call: TRBJ2-7; clone_size: .; v_call: TRBV6-5; cdr3_aa: CASSYPEQYF
j_call: TRBJ1-3; clone_size: .; v_call: TRBV6-1; cdr3_aa: CASSEQGISGNTIYF
j_call: TRBJ1-1; clone_size: .; v_call: TRBV5-1; cdr3_aa: CASRGGGNTEAFF
j_call: TRBJ2-7; clone_size: .; v_call: TRBV15; cdr3_aa: CATSIGTPWEQYF
j_call: TRBJ1-1; clone_size: .; v_call: TRBV7-8; cdr3_aa: CASSSQTRGPEAFF
j_call: TRBJ2-1; clone_size: .; v_call: TRBV6-4; cdr3_aa: CASSGTSSYNEQFF
j_call: TRBJ1-1; clone_size: few; v_call: TRBV13; cdr3_aa: CASSPRTGGAFF
j_call: TRBJ1-5; clone_size: .; v_call: TRBV10-2; cdr3_aa: CASKDGFSNQPQHF
j_call: TRBJ1-2; clone_size: .; v_call: TRBV7-9; cdr3_aa: CASSTGTGVEYGYTF
j_call: TRBJ1-1; clone_size: .; v_call: TRBV14; cdr3_aa: CASSLRTGSNTEAFF
j_call: TRBJ2-3; clone_size: .; v_call: TRBV7-2; cdr3_aa: CASSLGPSSPLMTDTQYF
j_call: TRBJ2-7; clone_size: .; v_call: TRBV2; cdr3_aa: CATRGDRGNEQYF
j_call: TRBJ2-5; clone_size: .; v_call: TRBV7-2; cdr3_aa: CASSRDRVETQYF
j_call: TRBJ1-1; clone_size: few; v_call: TRBV30; cdr3_aa: CAWSEVRGDEAFF
j_call: TRBJ1-1; clone_size: .; v_call: TRBV6-5; cdr3_aa: CASSYGGGTEAFF
j_call: TRBJ1-3; clone_size: .; v_call: TRBV7-9; cdr3_aa: CASSSRDSSGNTIYF
j_call: TRBJ1-6; clone_size: .; v_call: TRBV21-1; cdr3_aa: CASSKARKVSKGSYNSPLHF
j_call: TRBJ1-1; clone_size: .; v_call: TRBV29-1; cdr3_aa: CSVGAGTEAFF
j_call: TRBJ2-6; clone_size: .; v_call: TRBV7-3; cdr3_aa: CASSSRRASGTSPGANVLTF
j_call: TRBJ2-1; clone_size: few; v_call: TRBV7-6; cdr3_aa: CASSYPRRGAGQDMQFF